These 21 T cell receptor beta chains were all obtained from the same sample, sequenced in a study of T cell repertoires in cytomegalovirus infection. Each CDR3 protein gets one entry after TCRdb re-called the reads with MiXCR. Of 750,000 to 900,000 distinct CDR3 sequences listed, 25% to 30% are singletons. Antigens of these TCRs are unknown. Specimen: cultured CD8+ T cells from PBMCs, collected from culture after CMV antigen stimulation. All receptors derive from a human donor in good health (CMV status not recorded). Some clones in this sample may be carry-over from other donors' samples.

There are a few counts of this clonotype. V gene TRBV7-9 combines with J gene TRBJ1-1; 7 positions agree with TRBD1. The CDR3 runs to 14 residues. Germline CDR1 SEHNR, CDR2 FQNEAQ (reference sequence). After removal of 4 bases from V and 5 bases from J, the junction contained 7 bases not matched to a gene. The CDR3 here is CASSSHRGRTEAFF. The CDR3 DNA is TGTGCCAGCAGCTCTCACAGGGGTCGGACTGAAGCTTTCTTT.

Turning to this clonotype: This may be a read error, as it is one base from a much larger clone. V and J are TRBV7-2 and TRBJ1-1; 8 bases line up with TRBD1. The CDR3 is made up of 14 amino acids. CDR1 and CDR2 (germline): SGHTA, FQGNSA. The CDR3 sequence: CARSWTGPNTEAFF. The CDR3 DNA is TGTGCCAGGAGCTGGACAGGGCCGAACACTGAAGCTTTCTTT.

V and J are TRBV11-2 and TRBJ1-1; D is ambiguous. This CDR3 comprises 17 residues. Germline-derived CDR1 and CDR2 are SGHAT and FQNNGV. The V end lost 1 base, the J end lost 1 base, and 16 bases lay between the germline ends. This CDR3 is CASSLGRGLRTNTEAFF. Here the CDR3 DNA reads TGTGCCAGCAGCTTAGGGAGAGGCCTGAGGACGAACACTGAAGCTTTCTTT.

This clonotype is a singleton in its sample. The chain has TRBV19 and TRBJ2-3; the match to TRBD1 covers 10 bases. The germline V gene encodes CDR1 LNHDA and CDR2 SQIVND (reference sequence). V shed 4 bases, J shed 2 bases, and the junction held 6 bases outside the gene matches. The length of the CDR3 is 16 residues. CDR3 DNA sequence: TGTGCCAGTAGTACCCCTGACAGGGGGCTCACAGATACGCAGTATTTT. This encodes CASSTPDRGLTDTQYF. The full variable domain, completed using reference TRBV19 and TRBJ2-3, is DGGITQSPKYLFRKEGQNVTLSCEQNLNHDAMYWYRQDPGQGLRLIYYSQIVNDFQKGDIAEGYSVSREKKESFPLTVTSAQKNPTAFYLCASSTPDRGLTDTQYFGPGTRLTVL.

This clonotype has a handful of counts. The chain has TRBV12-3 or TRBV12-4 and TRBJ2-5; D call uncertain. The V gene lost 5 bases and the J gene lost 10 bases, with 29 bases spanning the gap. CDR3 length equals 17 residues. CDR3 in DNA: TGTGCCAGCAGTCAAAGCCTTCAACACCCGGATCCGGTCGACCAGTACTTC. Protein sequence: CASSQSLQHPDPVDQYF.

J is TRBJ1-1 and V is TRBV4-3; D may be TRBD1 (5 bases). Germline lookup yields CDR1 LGHNA and CDR2 YSLEER. The V and J ends lost 0 bases and 1 base respectively, with 12 bases between them. This CDR3 is 16 amino acids long. CDR3 DNA: TGCGCCAGCAGCCAAGAATCGCTAGGGGAGAACACTGAAGCTTTCTTT. It yields the protein CASSQESLGENTEAFF.

This clonotype was recorded many times. The chain recombines TRBV7-6 with TRBJ1-6; no firm D call. The CDR3 spans 13 residues. CDR1 is SGHVS, CDR2 FNYEAQ, per germline. The ends were cut back, 8 bases at V and 10 bases at J, with 15 bases in the middle. CDR3 region: CASAPGAGSPLHF. In DNA, the CDR3 is TGTGCCAGCGCTCCTGGTGCGGGCTCACCCCTCCACTTT.

This clonotype was detected many times. V gene TRBV7-4 combines with J gene TRBJ2-7; D is undetermined. The length of the CDR3 is 15 residues. In germline, CDR1 is SGHVT, CDR2 SQSDAQ. With 6 bases removed from V and 0 bases from J, the gap between germline ends came to 15 bases. The CDR3 is CASSSFPTVSYEQYV. DNA for the CDR3: TGTGCCAGCAGTTCTTTCCCCACAGTCTCCTACGAGCAGTACGTC.

This clonotype was observed a handful of times. V is TRBV7-2 and J is TRBJ1-6, with a tentative D call TRBD1 (5 bases). The V gene lost 7 bases and the J gene lost 4 bases, with 11 bases spanning the gap. The CDR3 is 14 amino acids. In germline, CDR1 is SGHTA, CDR2 FQGNSA. The CDR3 bases are TGTGCCAGCATCCCGGGACTGTATAATTCACCCCTCCACTTT. This gives the protein CASIPGLYNSPLHF.

The chain employs TRBV27 and TRBJ1-6; D remains unclear. CDR1 MNHEY and CDR2 SMNVEV come from the germline V gene (reference sequence). There are 13 residues in the CDR3. V lost 2 bases and J 13 bases, leaving 12 bases between the germline ends. The chain's CDR3 is CASSLGWGRPLHF. Written as DNA, the CDR3 is TGTGCCAGCAGTTTAGGGTGGGGTCGGCCCCTCCACTTT.

This clonotype was seen more than once but under ten times. The V call is TRBV7-8, the J call TRBJ1-6; no clear D. The CDR3 length is 15 residues. The germline V and J ends were trimmed by 3 bases and 10 bases, with 16 bases remaining between them. Germline assignment: CDR1 SGHVS and CDR2 FQNEAQ. The DNA for the CDR3 is TGTGCCAGCAGCTTGACGGTGACAAGTGGCTCACCCCTCCACTTT. As protein: CASSLTVTSGSPLHF.

The chain employs TRBV6-1 and TRBJ2-7, with 7 bases identical to TRBD1. The trim removed 0 bases at V and 3 bases at J, leaving 14 bases unmatched. Looked up from germline, CDR1 is MNHNS and CDR2 is SASEGT. The length of the CDR3 is 18 residues. CDR3: CASSEAIIGTGANYEQYF. The CDR3 DNA follows: TGTGCCAGCAGTGAAGCGATCATCGGAACAGGGGCCAACTACGAGCAGTACTTC.

The V and J genes are TRBV12-3 or TRBV12-4 and TRBJ2-1; 7 positions match TRBD1. Unmatched junction bases numbered 9, after V lost 5 bases and J lost 8 bases. This CDR3 comprises 14 residues. The CDR3 loop reads CASSQTDRVYEQFF. The CDR3, as DNA: TGTGCCAGCAGTCAAACTGACAGGGTCTATGAGCAGTTCTTC.

Many counts were recorded for this clonotype. This chain connects TRBV11-2 to TRBJ2-1; perhaps TRBD2 as D (5 bases). Per germline, CDR1 SGHAT and CDR2 FQNNGV. CDR3 length: 15 residues. Trimming took 1 base from V and 4 from J, leaving 11 bases between them. The CDR3 nucleotides read TGTGCCAGCAGCTTAGCGGGGAGCCTGTACAATGAGCAGTTCTTC. Protein sequence: CASSLAGSLYNEQFF.

This clonotype occurred a few times. This chain connects TRBV12-3 or TRBV12-4 to TRBJ1-1; D not resolved. The V gene lost 1 base and the J gene lost 5 bases, with 11 bases spanning the gap. There are 14 residues in the CDR3. The CDR3: CASSLDGSPTEAFF. CDR3 coding DNA: TGTGCCAGCAGTTTAGACGGCTCACCGACTGAAGCTTTCTTT.

The CDR3 sequence: CASSGWDRESIGTEAFF. For the CDR3, the DNA is TGTGCCAGCAGTGGGTGGGACAGGGAGAGTATTGGCACTGAAGCTTTCTTT. The chain uses TRBV25-1 and TRBJ1-1; 9 bases agree with TRBD1. Per germline, CDR1 MGHDK and CDR2 SYGVNS. The CDR3 spans 17 residues. The trim removed 4 bases at V and 4 bases at J, leaving 13 bases unmatched.

The V gene is TRBV2, the J gene TRBJ2-3, with D perhaps TRBD1 (6 bases). In germline, CDR1 is SNHLY, CDR2 FYNNEI. There are 16 residues in the CDR3. The ends were cut back, 4 bases at V and 5 bases at J, with 19 bases in the middle. In DNA form, the CDR3 reads TGTGCCAGCAGTGTGACGGCCAGGGGCAGAAGAGATACGCAGTATTTT. Translation: CASSVTARGRRDTQYF.

The chain combines TRBV2 with TRBJ1-5; D remains ambiguous. The germline CDR1 and CDR2 sequences are SNHLY and FYNNEI. This CDR3 is built from 13 residues. V dropped 5 bases and J dropped 11 bases, with 16 bases sitting between them. CDR3 bases: TGTGCCAGCAGTAGGGAACGGGGTGAGGCCCAGCATTTT. Its protein is CASSRERGEAQHF.

This clonotype was observed a handful of times. For the CDR3, the DNA is TGTGCCAGCAGTTTAACCGGGACAGGGGCCGCCGGGGAGCTGTTTTTT. Translation gives CASSLTGTGAAGELFF. The rearrangement links TRBV12-3 or TRBV12-4 to TRBJ2-2; TRBD1 matches at 10 bases. The CDR3 is made up of 16 amino acids. Trimming took 2 bases from V and 6 from J; bases not matched to a gene: 6.

This chain uses TRBV6-5 with TRBJ1-3; a weak D match, TRBD1 (5 bases). Germline V gene sequence: CDR1 MNHEY, CDR2 SVGAGI. This CDR3 spans 14 amino acids. V shed 6 bases and J shed 5 bases, with 14 bases lying between them. Here the CDR3 DNA reads TGTGCCAGCAGATGGGGGGGGACTAGAAACACCATATATTTT. It specifies CASRWGGTRNTIYF.

Comments on this clonotype: A read error may produce the germline difference seen at one junction end. This chain uses TRBV7-4 with TRBJ1-1; 7 bases are a match to TRBD1. Germline values: CDR1 SGHVT, CDR2 SQSDAQ. The length of the CDR3 is 15 residues. CDR3 sequence: CASSPRQGLNTEASF. In nucleotides, the CDR3 is TGTGCCAGCAGCCCGAGACAGGGACTGAACACTGAAGCTTCCTTT.